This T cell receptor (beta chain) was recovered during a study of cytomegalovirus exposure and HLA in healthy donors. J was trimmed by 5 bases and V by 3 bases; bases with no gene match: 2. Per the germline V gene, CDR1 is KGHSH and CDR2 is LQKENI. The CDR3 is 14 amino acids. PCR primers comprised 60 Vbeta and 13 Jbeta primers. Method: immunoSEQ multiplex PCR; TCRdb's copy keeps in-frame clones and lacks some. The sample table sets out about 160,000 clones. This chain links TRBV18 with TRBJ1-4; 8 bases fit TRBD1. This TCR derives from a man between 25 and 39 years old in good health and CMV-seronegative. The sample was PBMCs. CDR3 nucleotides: TGTGCCAGCTCACCGTACAGGGGGAATGAAAAACTGTTTTTT. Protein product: CASSPYRGNEKLFF.